There are a few counts of the clone carrying this TCR beta chain. Its antigen is undetermined. This record belongs to a study of T cell repertoires in cytomegalovirus infection. About the study: HLA-C-restricted CMV epitopes, recently identified, and well-studied HLA-B-restricted ones were used by the study. Signatures in public TCR beta sequences pointed to both CMV infection and matching HLA type. The study's findings and limits: Cumulative public TCR beta family frequency identified carriers of CMV plus the relevant HLA. HLA-C-restricted CMV-specific TCR beta clonotypes prevailed in the ex vivo response.

TCRdb reprocessed the reads via MiXCR and lists one record per CDR3 protein. The table includes some 110,000 distinct CDR3 sequences, over 25% detected once. CDR3 length: 14 residues. The V gene's germline CDR1 is LNHDA and CDR2 SQIVND (reference sequence). The V segment lost 3 bases and the J segment 4 bases; nucleotides outside the gene matches: 3. The sample was CD8+ T cells from cultured PBMCs, taken from culture after CMV antigen stimulation. The TCR was taken from a human donor in good health (CMV status not recorded). Some clones in this sample may be carry-over from other donors' samples. The chain recombines TRBV19 with TRBJ1-5; 7 bases align to TRBD1. The CDR3 spells CASSIGQENQPQHF. CDR3 in DNA: TGTGCCAGTAGTATCGGACAGGAAAATCAGCCCCAGCATTTT. Supplemented by reference TRBV19 and TRBJ1-5, the full variable domain reads DGGITQSPKYLFRKEGQNVTLSCEQNLNHDAMYWYRQDPGQGLRLIYYSQIVNDFQKGDIAEGYSVSREKKESFPLTVTSAQKNPTAFYLCASSIGQENQPQHFGDGTRLSIL.